Each of the 25 T cell receptor beta chains below was sequenced from the same sample in a study of T cell repertoires in cytomegalovirus infection. Via MiXCR, TCRdb re-called the reads, giving one row per CDR3 protein. This table has around 530,000 distinct CDR3 sequences, approximately 16% appearing once. The material sequenced was CD8+ T cells from PBMCs. The receptor source for this set is a human donor in good health (CMV status not recorded). Some clones in this sample may be carry-over from other donors' samples.

This clonotype was recorded at least ten times. The chain has TRBV19 and TRBJ1-1; tentatively, D is TRBD1 (5 bases). V was clipped by 5 bases and J by 2 bases, with 12 bases between them. The CDR3 loop spans 14 amino acids. Germline V lookup: CDR1 LNHDA, CDR2 SQIVND (reference sequence). The CDR3 nucleotides are TGTGCCAGTAGTCCGAGACAGCGAAACACTGAAGCTTTCTTT. Translation: CASSPRQRNTEAFF.

The V gene is TRBV6-6, the J gene TRBJ1-2, with a tentative D call TRBD1 (6 bases). CDR3 length equals 18 residues. Germline V gene sequence: CDR1 MNHNY, CDR2 SVGAGI (reference sequence). V lost 2 bases and J lost 2, with 21 bases in between. In DNA, the CDR3 is TGTGCCAGCAGTTACCCCGGACAGCACCCGGGGGGCAACTATGGCTACACCTTC. It codes for CASSYPGQHPGGNYGYTF.

With respect to this clonotype: This may be a read error, as it is one base from a much larger clone. V usage is TRBV28 and J usage is TRBJ2-7, with D tentatively TRBD2 (5 bases). CDR3 length: 18 residues. V gave up 6 bases and J gave up 0 bases, with 24 bases separating them. Germline CDR1 and CDR2: MDHEN and SYDVKM. The CDR3 DNA reads TGTGCCAGCAGGGCAAGAGGGATTCGGGCACGCGACTCCTACGAGCAGTACTTC. Amino acids: CASRARGIRARDSYEQYF.

Notes on this clonotype: This may come from a read error, since a much larger clone is one base off. V gene TRBV6-5 combines with J gene TRBJ2-5; TRBD2 is a possible D gene (6 bases). Germline-derived CDR1 and CDR2 are MNHEY and SVGAGI. This CDR3 spans 15 amino acids. Trimming cost V 6 bases and J 7 bases, with 21 bases left between them. CDR3 in amino acids: CASRTGPAGGGTQYF. DNA for the CDR3: TGTGCCAGCAGAACGGGACCAGCGGGTGGGGGGACCCAGTACTTC.

There are many counts of this clonotype. The chain couples TRBV2 to TRBJ2-7; D perhaps matches TRBD2 (5 bases). This CDR3 is built from 18 residues. CDR1 is SNHLY and CDR2 is FYNNEI in the germline V gene. V was pared by 2 bases and J by 2 bases, with 22 bases between. CDR3: CASSEPEEGSDLPYEQYF. The DNA for the CDR3 is TGTGCCAGCAGTGAACCTGAGGAAGGTAGCGACCTCCCCTACGAGCAGTACTTC.

Ten or more counts support this clonotype. This chain joins TRBV7-3 and TRBJ2-3, with 10 bases identical to TRBD2. The germline gives CDR1 SGHTA, CDR2 FQGTGA. The CDR3 sequence is 15 residues long. The J segment lost 4 bases and the V segment lost 5 bases, leaving 6 bases of the junction unmatched. CDR3 protein: CASSPSGGGSDTQYF. The CDR3 DNA reads as TGTGCCAGCAGCCCTAGCGGGGGAGGCTCAGATACGCAGTATTTT. The variable domain in full, completed from reference TRBV7-3 and TRBJ2-3, reads GAGVSQTPSNKVTEKGKYVELRCDPISGHTALYWYRQSLGQGPEFLIYFQGTGAADDSGLPNDRFFAVRPEGSVSTLKIQRTERGDSAVYLCASSPSGGGSDTQYFGPGTRLTVL.

This clonotype occurred a few times. V is TRBV20-1 and J is TRBJ2-7; 8 positions agree with TRBD1. The germline CDR1 and CDR2 sequences are DFQATT and SNEGSKA (reference sequence). V gave up 6 bases and J gave up 4 bases; unmatched junction bases: 14. The CDR3 sequence is 15 residues long. The CDR3 region is CSATRDRGVSYEQYF. In nucleotides, the CDR3 is TGCAGTGCAACCAGAGACAGGGGTGTTTCTTACGAGCAGTACTTC.

This clonotype came up many times. The J gene is TRBJ1-5, the V gene TRBV12-3 or TRBV12-4; weak D call: TRBD1 (5 bases). Between the trimmed V and J ends, which lost 6 bases and 6 bases, there was a span of 15 bases. This CDR3 has 14 residues. The DNA for the CDR3 is TGTGCCAGCAGGGAAGGGGAAATGGGTCAGCCCCAGCATTTT. Its translation: CASREGEMGQPQHF.

This clonotype appeared many times. This chain uses TRBV28 with TRBJ2-5; D assignment may be TRBD1 or TRBD2 (5 bases each). Trimming removed 2 bases at V and 0 bases at J, with 10 bases between. Germline CDR1 MDHEN, CDR2 SYDVKM. This CDR3 is 15 amino acids long. CDR3 nucleotides: TGTGCCAGCAGTTTAATTGGGGACGACCAAGAGACCCAGTACTTC. Translated: CASSLIGDDQETQYF.

Only one count was recorded for this clonotype. The chain combines TRBV11-2 with TRBJ1-6; no clear D gene. V gave up 5 bases and J gave up 10 bases, with 12 bases separating them. This CDR3 has 13 amino acids. CDR1 and CDR2 from the germline V gene are SGHAT and FQNNGV. In DNA, the CDR3 is TGTGCCAGCAGCCCGGACGGATTGTCACCCCTCCACTTT. Translating gives CASSPDGLSPLHF. The complete variable domain, with remaining parts taken from reference TRBV11-2 and TRBJ1-6, reads EAGVAQSPRYKIIEKRQSVAFWCNPISGHATLYWYQQILGQGPKLLIQFQNNGVVDDSQLPKDRFSAERLKGVDSTLKIQPAKLEDSAVYLCASSPDGLSPLHFGNGTRLTVT.

Points on this clonotype: Since a much larger clone is just one base distant, this may be a read error. V gene TRBV11-2 combines with J gene TRBJ2-5; 9 bases are shared with TRBD1. The CDR3 extends over 14 amino acids. In germline, CDR1 is SGHAT, CDR2 FQNNGV. CDR3 loop: CANSWDREQETQYF. CDR3 nucleotide sequence: TGTGCCAACAGCTGGGACAGGGAACAAGAGACCCAGTACTTC.

This chain links TRBV20-1 with TRBJ2-7, with 9 bases identical to TRBD2. This CDR3 region has 15 residues. Germline trimming cut 0 bases from V and 3 bases from J; bases unmatched to any gene: 6. The germline V gene encodes CDR1 DFQATT and CDR2 SNEGSKA (reference sequence). The CDR3, as DNA: TGCAGTGCTAGAGAAGCTAGCGGGGTTTGCTACGAGCAGTACTTC. It translates to CSAREASGVCYEQYF.

The chain combines TRBV7-9 with TRBJ2-1; D might be TRBD2 (5 bases). The CDR3 consists of 14 residues. From germline, CDR1 is SEHNR and CDR2 FQNEAQ (reference sequence). V was clipped by 0 bases and J by 10 bases, with 13 bases between them. The CDR3 bases are TGTGCCAGCAGCTTAGCGCCCCTAGGAGGAGAGCAGTTCTTC. Its translation is CASSLAPLGGEQFF.

Concerning this clonotype itself: Possible read error: a much larger clone is one base away. The rearrangement joins TRBV2 to TRBJ2-7; TRBD2 is a possible D gene (5 bases). The germline V and J ends were trimmed by 8 bases and 6 bases, with 14 bases remaining between them. Germline CDR1 and CDR2: SNHLY and FYNNEI. The CDR3 has 12 amino acids. CDR3 sequence: CASHGGYREQYF. CDR3 DNA sequence: TGTGCCAGCCATGGAGGATATCGCGAGCAGTACTTC.

Only a few counts were recorded for this clonotype. This chain connects TRBV2 to TRBJ2-7; D is undetermined. CDR3 size: 14 residues. From germline, CDR1 is SNHLY and CDR2 FYNNEI. V shed 3 bases and J shed 5 bases, with 14 bases lying between them. CDR3 protein: CASSDLSYEDEQYF. The DNA for the CDR3 is TGTGCCAGCAGTGACCTGAGTTATGAGGACGAGCAGTACTTC.

This clonotype was detected a few times. CDR3 in amino acids: CASEGGREQTGELFF. In DNA form, the CDR3 reads TGTGCCTCCGAGGGAGGGAGAGAGCAGACCGGGGAGCTGTTTTTT. The V and J genes are TRBV10-3 and TRBJ2-2; 7 bases fit TRBD2. J gave up 5 bases and V 11 bases, and 14 bases lay outside the gene matches. The germline gives CDR1 ENHRY, CDR2 SYGVKD. The CDR3 runs 15 residues.

The chain is built from TRBV2 and TRBJ2-5; D might be TRBD2 (5 bases). Germline V gives CDR1 SNHLY, CDR2 FYNNEI. Deletions cut 3 bases from V and 5 bases from J, with 10 bases between. CDR3 length equals 13 residues. CDR3 nucleotides: TGTGCCAGCAGTGATCCTGGCGGGGAGACCCAGTACTTC. Translating gives CASSDPGGETQYF.

At least ten counts were recorded for this clonotype. The V and J genes are TRBV4-1 and TRBJ1-1, with a tentative D call TRBD1 (5 bases). This CDR3 has 16 residues. Germline assignment: CDR1 MGHRA and CDR2 YSYEKL. Trimming shortened V by 3 bases and J by 1 base, and 15 bases separated the two germline ends. The CDR3 is CASSHRAGRTNTEAFF. The CDR3 bases are TGCGCCAGCAGCCATAGGGCGGGACGGACGAACACTGAAGCTTTCTTT.

This clonotype was recorded many times. The rearrangement joins TRBV7-7 to TRBJ2-3; D call uncertain. CDR3 size: 13 residues. The V end lost 1 base, the J end lost 8 bases, and 10 bases lay between the germline ends. Germline loops: CDR1 SSHAT, CDR2 FNYEAQ (reference sequence). Written as DNA, the CDR3 is TGTGCCAGCAGCTTAGGGCGTGCGAGTACGCAGTATTTT. It encodes CASSLGRASTQYF.

This clonotype was detected ten times or more. J is TRBJ1-5 and V is TRBV27; TRBD1 matches 8 bases. The CDR3 has 15 residues. CDR1 is MNHEY, CDR2 SMNVEV, per germline (reference sequence). The V segment lost 6 bases and the J segment 0 bases; nucleotides outside the gene matches: 4. CDR3 nucleotide sequence: TGTGCCAGCAGCCGGACAGGGCATAGCAATCAGCCCCAGCATTTT. Translating gives CASSRTGHSNQPQHF.

The chain is built from TRBV6-2 or TRBV6-3 and TRBJ2-7; TRBD2 matches 7 bases. V lost 6 bases to trimming and J lost 3 bases; unmatched junction nucleotides: 5. In germline, CDR1 is MNHEY, CDR2 SVGEGT. This CDR3 comprises 13 residues. The CDR3 bases are TGTGCCAGCAGGAGCTTAGCGGGCTACGAGCAGTACTTC. Translation: CASRSLAGYEQYF.

This clonotype was recorded at least ten times. V usage is TRBV27 and J usage is TRBJ2-3, with D unresolved. Germline CDR1 is MNHEY and CDR2 is SMNVEV (reference sequence). The CDR3 has 15 residues. V dropped 1 base and J dropped 0 bases, with 8 bases sitting between them. The CDR3 reads CASSLFGISTDTQYF. In nucleotides, the CDR3 is TGTGCCAGCAGTTTATTTGGCATTAGCACAGATACGCAGTATTTT.

This clonotype has just a few counts. The chain links TRBV5-5 to TRBJ1-1; D unclear. V lost 0 bases and J 6 bases, leaving 9 bases between the germline ends. The CDR3 totals 13 residues. Germline CDR1 reads SGHKS; CDR2 reads YYEKEE (reference sequence). The CDR3 DNA is TGTGCCAGCAGCTTGGCTCCCGCGGCTGAAGCTTTCTTT. This codes for CASSLAPAAEAFF.

This clonotype has at least ten counts. V is TRBV20-1 and J is TRBJ2-7; 13 nucleotides align to TRBD2. CDR3 length equals 14 residues. Trimming took 5 bases from V and 7 from J; bases not matched to a gene: 8. Germline assignment: CDR1 DFQATT and CDR2 SNEGSKA (reference sequence). CDR3 loop: CSARGTSGISEQYF. In nucleotides, the CDR3 is TGCAGTGCTCGTGGGACTAGCGGGATTTCTGAGCAGTACTTC.

In this sample, this clonotype turned up many times. The J gene is TRBJ2-1, the V gene TRBV11-2, with 7 bases aligning to TRBD1. The germline gives CDR1 SGHAT, CDR2 FQNNGV. V was pared by 5 bases and J by 1 base, with 5 bases of the junction left unmatched. This CDR3 has 15 amino acids. CDR3 loop: CASSPGRGSYNEQFF. CDR3 DNA: TGTGCCAGCAGCCCCGGCAGGGGGTCCTACAATGAGCAGTTCTTC.